The clone carrying this TCR beta chain was seen a few times. Generated by immunoSEQ multiplex PCR, the TCRdb table keeps only in-frame clones and is missing some. Among 50,000 to 65,000 clones listed, 75% to 90% were seen once. The data are from a study of T cell changes during pregnancy in multiple sclerosis. Germline lookup yields CDR1 SGHAT and CDR2 FQDESV (reference sequence). V dropped 4 bases and J dropped 1 base, with 5 bases sitting between them. The CDR3 has 13 amino acids. Source: peripheral blood, taken after pregnancy. This sequence joins TRBV11-1 and TRBJ1-3; no clear D. This receptor was taken from a female donor with multiple sclerosis, enrolled in a pregnancy study. CDR3 nucleotides: TGTGCCAGCAGCTCCCAATCTGGAAACACCATATATTTT. It codes for CASSSQSGNTIYF.